This note documents a single TCR beta chain sequence. CDR3 size: 13 residues. Germline CDR1 is SGHTA and CDR2 is FQGNSA. After removal of 5 bases from V and 1 base from J, the junction contained 1 base not matched to a gene. Specified treatment: some 19 received Ad26.COV2.S at low or high dose, single or two shots; 5 received placebo; per-sample allocation not given. The investigators took samples on day 63 after the first vaccine or placebo injection. The data were obtained in a study of Ad26.COV2.S vaccination and SARS-CoV-2 variants. The protocol was immunoSEQ multiplex PCR, while the TCRdb copy is restricted to in-frame clones and leaves out a portion. The table records hundreds of thousands of clones, approximately 90% of them present only once.

This chain links TRBV7-2 with TRBJ2-5; 7 nucleotides align to TRBD1. The receptor comes from a person between 18 and 59 years old who received the Ad26.COV2.S COVID-19 vaccine or a placebo. The sequenced sample was peripheral blood, obtained in a trial of Ad26.COV2.S vaccine versus placebo. The DNA for the CDR3 is TGTGCCAGCAGCACAGGGGTCCAAGAGACCCAGTACTTC. Translating it yields CASSTGVQETQYF. Full variable domain (outside the CDR3, taken from reference TRBV7-2 and TRBJ2-5): GAGVSQSPSNKVTEKGKDVELRCDPISGHTALYWYRQSLGQGLEFLIYFQGNSAPDKSGLPSDRFSAERTGGSVSTLTIQRTQQEDSAVYLCASSTGVQETQYFGPGTRLLVL.